The 18 T cell receptor beta chains in this list originate from one sample, sequenced in a study of T cell changes during pregnancy in multiple sclerosis. Generated by immunoSEQ multiplex PCR, the TCRdb table keeps only in-frame clones and is missing some. The sample carries over 30,000 clones, 91% recorded once. The source was CD8+ T cells from peripheral blood mononuclear cells, collected in the second trimester of pregnancy. The receptors were gathered from a female donor in good health, enrolled as a control in a pregnancy study.

The chain uses TRBV7-9 and TRBJ2-6; D unclear. The CDR3 sequence is 18 residues long. Germline V gene lookup returns CDR1 SEHNR and CDR2 FQNEAQ (reference sequence). With 0 bases removed from V and 0 bases from J, the gap between germline ends came to 12 bases. Here the CDR3 reads CASSLASIVDSGANVLTF. Here the CDR3 DNA reads TGTGCCAGCAGCTTAGCTAGCATTGTGGACTCTGGGGCCAACGTCCTGACTTTC.

CDR3 in DNA: TGTGCCAGCAGTTACGGGCTAGCGGGGGACCAAGAGACCCAGTACTTC. Translated: CASSYGLAGDQETQYF. The J gene is TRBJ2-5, the V gene TRBV6-5, with TRBD2 matching over 10 bases. The CDR3 spans 16 residues. Trimming removed 2 bases from V and 0 bases from J; junction bases left unmatched: 3. Germline-derived CDR1 and CDR2 are MNHEY and SVGAGI.

The V call is TRBV7-9, the J call TRBJ2-1, with TRBD2 identical over 12 bases. Trimming took 4 bases from V and 4 from J; bases not matched to a gene: 5. From germline, CDR1 is SEHNR and CDR2 FQNEAQ (reference sequence). This CDR3 is built from 16 residues. In nucleotides, the CDR3 is TGTGCCAGCAGCTCCACTAGCGGGGGGCGTTACAATGAGCAGTTCTTC. It yields the protein CASSSTSGGRYNEQFF.

This sequence joins TRBV4-3 and TRBJ2-1; the match to TRBD1 covers 10 bases. V was pared by 4 bases and J by 5 bases, with 5 bases of the junction left unmatched. CDR1 and CDR2 from the germline V gene are LGHNA and YSLEER. CDR3 size: 15 residues. The CDR3 here is CASSPGTGADNEQFF. CDR3 DNA sequence: TGCGCCAGCAGCCCCGGGACAGGGGCGGACAATGAGCAGTTCTTC.

The chain uses TRBV5-4 and TRBJ2-7, with no clear D. Trimming stripped 5 bases from V and 2 bases from J, with 14 bases between. Per the germline V gene, CDR1 is SGHNT and CDR2 is YYREEE (reference sequence). This CDR3 is built from 14 residues. CDR3 sequence reads: CASSPYAVTYEQYF. DNA of the CDR3: TGTGCCAGCAGTCCCTACGCGGTCACCTACGAGCAGTACTTC. The whole variable domain, remainder taken from reference TRBV5-4 and TRBJ2-7, is ETGVTQSPTHLIKTRGQQVTLRCSSQSGHNTVSWYQQALGQGPQFIFQYYREEENGRGNFPPRFSGLQFPNYSSELNVNALELDDSALYLCASSPYAVTYEQYFGPGTRLTVT.

The rearrangement links TRBV9 to TRBJ2-7; D not resolved. V lost 0 bases, J lost 7 bases, and 5 bases lay in between. The CDR3 is 11 residues long. The germline V gene encodes CDR1 SGDLS and CDR2 YYNGEE. The CDR3 coding sequence is TGTGCCAGCAGCGTAGGCAGGGAGCAGTACTTC. This translates into CASSVGREQYF.

The chain employs TRBV2 and TRBJ1-2; tentative D call: TRBD1 (6 bases). CDR3 size: 13 residues. V was pared by 8 bases and J by 3 bases, with 13 bases between. Germline V gene lookup returns CDR1 SNHLY and CDR2 FYNNEI. The chain's CDR3 is CASFNRADYGYTF. The DNA of the CDR3 is TGTGCCAGCTTTAACAGGGCGGACTATGGCTACACCTTC. Variable domain in full (rest from reference TRBV2 and TRBJ1-2): EPEVTQTPSHQVTQMGQEVILRCVPISNHLYFYWYRQILGQKVEFLVSFYNNEISEKSEIFDDQFSVERPDGSNFTLKIRSTKLEDSAMYFCASFNRADYGYTFGSGTRLTVV.

The chain recombines TRBV25-1 with TRBJ1-4; D is ambiguous. V was clipped by 1 base and J by 5 bases, with 5 bases between them. The CDR3 loop spans 13 amino acids. Per germline, CDR1 MGHDK and CDR2 SYGVNS. CDR3 DNA sequence: TGTGCCAGCAGTGAATTTCTGAATGAAAAACTGTTTTTT. This sequence encodes CASSEFLNEKLFF. Full variable domain (missing parts from reference TRBV25-1 and TRBJ1-4): EADIYQTPRYLVIGTGKKITLECSQTMGHDKMYWYQQDPGMELHLIHYSYGVNSTEKGDLSSESTVSRIRTEHFPLTLESARPSHTSQYLCASSEFLNEKLFFGSGTQLSVL.

CDR3 loop: CASSLGQGNSPLHF. DNA of the CDR3: TGTGCCAGCAGCTTGGGACAGGGGAATTCACCCCTCCACTTT. The chain combines TRBV5-6 with TRBJ1-6; TRBD1 aligns across 8 bases. V shed 0 bases, J shed 7 bases, and the junction held 0 bases outside the gene matches. The CDR3 is 14 residues long. CDR1 is SGHDT, CDR2 YYEEEE, per germline.

J is TRBJ1-1 and V is TRBV7-3; tentatively, D is TRBD1 (5 bases). V was clipped by 6 bases and J by 5 bases, with 16 bases between them. The length of the CDR3 is 14 residues. Looked up from germline, CDR1 is SGHTA and CDR2 is FQGTGA. CDR3 region: CASRPQGPQTEAFF. The CDR3 bases are TGTGCCAGCAGACCTCAGGGCCCTCAGACTGAAGCTTTCTTT.

This clone was detected only a few times. V gene TRBV9 combines with J gene TRBJ2-1; 8 nucleotides match TRBD2. Looked up from germline, CDR1 is SGDLS and CDR2 is YYNGEE. This CDR3 has 13 amino acids. V dropped 4 bases and J dropped 7; count of bases not matched to a gene: 4. CDR3 protein: CASSTGGDNEQFF. The CDR3 coding sequence is TGTGCCAGCAGCACCGGGGGGGATAATGAGCAGTTCTTC.

This chain joins TRBV9 and TRBJ2-2; the match to TRBD1 covers 11 bases. V trimming: 3 bases; J trimming: 0 bases; junction bases outside the gene matches: 16. The length of the CDR3 is 21 residues. Per the germline V gene, CDR1 is SGDLS and CDR2 is YYNGEE. This chain's CDR3 is CASSAPNRDPGQGANTGELFF. The CDR3 region has the DNA TGTGCCAGCAGCGCACCCAACCGAGACCCGGGACAGGGGGCGAACACCGGGGAGCTGTTTTTT.

J is TRBJ1-2 and V is TRBV6-1; 8 nucleotides align to TRBD1. V lost 0 bases to trimming and J lost 9 bases; unmatched junction nucleotides: 3. The germline V gene encodes CDR1 MNHNS and CDR2 SASEGT. The CDR3 extends over 13 amino acids. CDR3 in DNA: TGTGCCAGCAGTGAAGCCAGGGACAGGAGCTACACCTTC. This encodes CASSEARDRSYTF.

The chain employs TRBV27 and TRBJ2-4, with 8 positions matching TRBD2. The V segment lost 7 bases and the J segment 1 base; nucleotides outside the gene matches: 3. Germline V gives CDR1 MNHEY, CDR2 SMNVEV (reference sequence). This CDR3 spans 14 amino acids. In DNA, the CDR3 is TGTGCCAGCACCCCGGGGGGGGCCAAAAACATTCAGTACTTC. The encoded protein is CASTPGGAKNIQYF.

The rearrangement joins TRBV27 to TRBJ2-7; 8 positions match TRBD2. The CDR3 covers 18 residues. The junction had 20 bases not matched to a gene; V was cut back by 5 bases and J by 5 bases. The germline CDR1 and CDR2 sequences are MNHEY and SMNVEV (reference sequence). CDR3 sequence reads: CASSPFLGSGGRQDEQYF. In nucleotides, the CDR3 is TGTGCCAGCAGTCCCTTCCTCGGATCGGGGGGGCGACAAGACGAGCAGTACTTC.

The rearrangement uses TRBV6-4 and TRBJ2-5; 14 bases align to TRBD2. Germline lookup yields CDR1 MRHNA and CDR2 SNTAGT. The trim removed 0 bases at V and 4 bases at J, leaving 1 base unmatched. There are 16 residues in the CDR3. CDR3 sequence (DNA): TGTGCCAGCAGTGACTCGACTAGCGGGGGGGCAGAGACCCAGTACTTC. It specifies CASSDSTSGGAETQYF.

This chain connects TRBV6-5 to TRBJ1-1; D is undetermined. CDR1 and CDR2 from the germline V gene are MNHEY and SVGAGI. The CDR3 loop spans 13 amino acids. V shed 7 bases and J shed 0 bases, with 9 bases lying between them. In DNA, the CDR3 is TGTGCCAGCACCTCTAATTTGAACACTGAAGCTTTCTTT. This gives the protein CASTSNLNTEAFF.

This clone is a singleton in its sample. The chain carries TRBV9 and TRBJ2-7, with D perhaps TRBD1 (6 bases). CDR1 and CDR2 from the germline V gene are SGDLS and YYNGEE. The CDR3 totals 15 residues. Deletions cut 4 bases from V and 0 bases from J, with 14 bases between. The chain's CDR3 is CASSLRQEPSYEQYF. CDR3 nucleotide sequence: TGTGCCAGCAGCCTTCGACAGGAGCCCTCCTACGAGCAGTACTTC.